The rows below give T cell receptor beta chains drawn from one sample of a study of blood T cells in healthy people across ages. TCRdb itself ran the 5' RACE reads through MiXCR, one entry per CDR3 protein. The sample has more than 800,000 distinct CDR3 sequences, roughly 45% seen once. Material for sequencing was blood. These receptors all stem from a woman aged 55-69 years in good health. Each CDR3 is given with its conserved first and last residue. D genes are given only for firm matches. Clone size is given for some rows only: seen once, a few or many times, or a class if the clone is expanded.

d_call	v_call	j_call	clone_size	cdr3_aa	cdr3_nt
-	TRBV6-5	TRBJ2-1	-	CASSPPGVNNEQFF	TGTGCCAGCAGCCCACCCGGGGTGAACAATGAGCAGTTCTTC
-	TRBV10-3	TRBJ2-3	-	CAISPGKSTDTQYF	TGTGCCATCAGCCCAGGGAAAAGCACAGATACGCAGTATTTT
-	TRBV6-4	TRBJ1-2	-	CATWDAYYGYTF	TGTGCCACCTGGGACGCCTACTATGGCTACACCTTC
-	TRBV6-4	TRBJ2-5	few	CASSDSVDKGQETQYF	TGTGCCAGCAGTGACTCCGTGGACAAGGGCCAAGAGACCCAGTACTTC
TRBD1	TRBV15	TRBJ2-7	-	CATNPDRGYEQYF	TGTGCCACCAACCCGGACAGGGGCTACGAGCAGTACTTC
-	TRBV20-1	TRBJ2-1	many	CSASVFRHNEQFF	TGCAGTGCTAGTGTCTTCAGACACAATGAGCAGTTCTTC
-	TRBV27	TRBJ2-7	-	CASSLSRGPNQRYEQYF	TGTGCCAGCAGTTTATCGCGCGGACCGAACCAGCGCTACGAGCAGTACTTC
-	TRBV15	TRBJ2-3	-	CATSRQGHQGTDTQYF	TGTGCCACCAGCAGACAGGGACATCAGGGGACAGATACGCAGTATTTT
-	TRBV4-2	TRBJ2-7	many	CASSQGTASYEQYF	TGTGCCAGCAGCCAAGGGACAGCTTCCTACGAGCAGTACTTC
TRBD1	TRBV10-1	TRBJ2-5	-	CAGSDRPGQGKETQYF	TGCGCCGGCAGTGATCGTCCGGGACAGGGAAAAGAGACCCAGTACTTC
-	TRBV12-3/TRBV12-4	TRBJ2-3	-	CASRGSDTQYF	TGTGCCAGCAGAGGGTCAGATACGCAGTATTTT
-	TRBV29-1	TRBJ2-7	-	CSVEVPQRDEQYF	TGCAGCGTTGAAGTCCCGCAGAGGGACGAGCAGTACTTC
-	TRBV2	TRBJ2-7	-	CASSEVVGSNYEQYF	TGTGCCAGCAGTGAAGTGGTGGGCAGTAACTACGAGCAGTACTTC
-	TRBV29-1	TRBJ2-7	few	CSVEGTDFTYEQYF	TGCAGCGTTGAAGGGACGGACTTTACCTACGAGCAGTACTTC
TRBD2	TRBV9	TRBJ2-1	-	CASSSRMTSGSNEQFF	TGTGCCAGCAGCTCCCGAATGACTAGCGGGAGTAATGAGCAGTTCTTC
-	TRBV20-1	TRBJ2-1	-	CSARDRGGTQGGSYNEQFF	TGCAGTGCTAGAGATCGGGGTGGGACCCAGGGCGGCTCCTACAATGAGCAGTTCTTC
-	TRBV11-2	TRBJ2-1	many	CASSLDPQKYNEQFF	TGTGCCAGCAGCTTAGATCCTCAGAAATACAATGAGCAGTTCTTC
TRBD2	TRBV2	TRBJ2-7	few	CASRTLAGADNEQYF	TGTGCCAGCAGGACACTAGCGGGAGCCGACAATGAGCAGTACTTC
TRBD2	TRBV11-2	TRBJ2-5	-	CASSSQGGRQETQYF	TGTGCCAGCAGCTCCCAGGGAGGGCGGCAAGAGACCCAGTACTTC
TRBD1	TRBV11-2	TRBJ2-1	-	CASSYMGQGKGEQFF	TGTGCCAGCAGCTATATGGGACAGGGGAAGGGTGAGCAGTTCTTC
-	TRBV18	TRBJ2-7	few	CASSPFRGWEQYF	TGTGCCAGCTCACCGTTCAGGGGATGGGAGCAGTACTTC
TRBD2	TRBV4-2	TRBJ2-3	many	CASSQTSGVSTDTQYF	TGTGCCAGCAGCCAAACTAGCGGGGTGAGCACAGATACGCAGTATTTT
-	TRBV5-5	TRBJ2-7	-	CASSRVGAYEQYF	TGTGCCAGCAGCCGTGTAGGTGCCTACGAGCAGTACTTC
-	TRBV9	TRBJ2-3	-	CASSVGGYRTDTQYF	TGTGCCAGCAGCGTAGGGGGGTATCGCACAGATACGCAGTATTTT
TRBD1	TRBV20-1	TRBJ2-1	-	CSARLQGAFGDNEQFF	TGCAGTGCCCGGCTACAGGGGGCATTTGGGGACAATGAGCAGTTCTTC
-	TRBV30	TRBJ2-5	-	CAWSPGTETQYF	TGTGCCTGGAGTCCTGGGACAGAGACCCAGTACTTC
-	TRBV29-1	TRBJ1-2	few	CSVLRGWEGYTF	TGCAGCGTTCTCCGGGGGTGGGAAGGCTACACCTTC
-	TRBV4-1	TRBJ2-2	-	CASSRPTSNTGELFF	TGCGCCAGCAGTCGTCCGACCTCGAACACCGGGGAGCTGTTTTTT
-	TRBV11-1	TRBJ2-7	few	CASSSGRVYEQYF	TGTGCCAGCAGCTCCGGTCGGGTGTACGAGCAGTACTTC
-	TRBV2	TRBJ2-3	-	CASLIGPGVTQYF	TGTGCCAGTTTGATCGGGCCAGGGGTTACGCAGTATTTT
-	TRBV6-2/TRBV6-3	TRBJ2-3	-	CASSYSEGGSTDTRYF	TGTGCCAGCAGTTACTCGGAGGGGGGGTCCACAGATACGCGGTATTTT
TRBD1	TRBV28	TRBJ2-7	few	CASTSTGDSYEQYF	TGTGCCAGCACCTCGACAGGGGACTCCTACGAGCAGTACTTC
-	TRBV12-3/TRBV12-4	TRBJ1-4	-	CASASGVANEKLFF	TGTGCCAGCGCTTCCGGGGTGGCTAATGAAAAACTGTTTTTT
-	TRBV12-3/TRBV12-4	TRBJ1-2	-	CASGPGTRGYTF	TGTGCCAGCGGACCCGGGACGCGCGGCTACACCTTC
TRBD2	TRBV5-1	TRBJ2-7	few	CASSLEVAGDYEQYF	TGCGCCAGCAGCTTGGAGGTAGCGGGAGACTACGAGCAGTACTTC
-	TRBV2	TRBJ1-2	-	CASSGRTTTLGGYTF	TGTGCCAGCAGTGGCCGGACGACGACCCTGGGGGGCTACACCTTC
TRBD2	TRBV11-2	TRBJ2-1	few	CASSLLGRENNEQFF	TGTGCCAGCAGCTTGCTCGGGAGGGAGAACAATGAGCAGTTCTTC
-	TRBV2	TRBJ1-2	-	CASTSGGYGYTF	TGTGCCAGCACGAGCGGGGGTTATGGCTACACCTTC
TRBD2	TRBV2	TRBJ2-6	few	CASSAVAGGPGANVLTF	TGTGCCAGCAGTGCCGTAGCGGGAGGTCCTGGGGCCAACGTCCTGACTTTC
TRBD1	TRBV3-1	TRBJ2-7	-	CASSQVPGGSYEQYF	TGTGCCAGCAGCCAAGTTCCAGGGGGCTCCTACGAGCAGTACTTC
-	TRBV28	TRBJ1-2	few	CASKIINGYTF	TGTGCCAGCAAGATCATCAATGGCTACACCTTC
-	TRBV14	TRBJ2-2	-	CASSHGGTGELFF	TGTGCCAGCAGCCATGGAGGAACCGGGGAGCTGTTTTTT
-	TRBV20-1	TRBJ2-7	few	CSARDTLLDRNSYEQYF	TGCAGTGCTAGAGATACCCTTTTGGACAGAAATAGTTACGAGCAGTACTTC
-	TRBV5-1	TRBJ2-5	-	CASSLGTSPVETQYF	TGCGCCAGCAGCTTGGGTACTAGCCCTGTAGAGACCCAGTACTTC
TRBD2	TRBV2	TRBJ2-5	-	CASRPGLVSETQYF	TGTGCCAGCAGGCCGGGACTAGTCTCCGAGACCCAGTACTTC
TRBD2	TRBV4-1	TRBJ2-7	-	CASSQERAGGSYEQYF	TGCGCCAGCAGCCAAGAACGGGCGGGAGGGTCCTACGAGCAGTACTTC
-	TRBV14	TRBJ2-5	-	CASSHGTGVQETQYF	TGTGCCAGCAGCCATGGAACTGGCGTTCAAGAGACCCAGTACTTC
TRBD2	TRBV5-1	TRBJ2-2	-	CASSLVGDYSIGELFF	TGCGCCAGCAGCTTGGTCGGGGACTACAGCATCGGGGAGCTGTTTTTT
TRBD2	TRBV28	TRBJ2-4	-	CASSLRAGWMNIQYF	TGTGCCAGCAGTTTAAGAGCGGGATGGATGAACATTCAGTACTTC
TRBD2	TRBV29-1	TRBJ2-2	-	CSVEASGRANTGELFF	TGCAGCGTTGAGGCTAGCGGGAGGGCGAACACCGGGGAGCTGTTTTTT
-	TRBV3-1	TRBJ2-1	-	CASSQDSTSYNEQFF	TGTGCCAGCAGCCAAGATTCGACCTCCTACAATGAGCAGTTCTTC
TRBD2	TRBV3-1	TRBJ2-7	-	CAGSQKSGRHYEQYF	TGTGCCGGCAGCCAAAAGAGCGGGAGGCACTACGAGCAGTACTTC
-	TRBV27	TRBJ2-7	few	CASGHLGEQYF	TGTGCCAGCGGTCATCTGGGAGAGCAGTACTTC
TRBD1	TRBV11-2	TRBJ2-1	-	CASSLDVPGQGAYGQFF	TGTGCCAGCAGCTTAGATGTCCCGGGACAGGGGGCTTACGGGCAGTTCTTC
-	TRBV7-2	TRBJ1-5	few	CASSLVEVGHQHF	TGTGCCAGCAGCTTAGTGGAGGTTGGACACCAGCATTTT
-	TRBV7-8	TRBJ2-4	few	CASSLEGARNIQYF	TGTGCCAGCAGCTTGGAGGGGGCCCGAAACATTCAGTACTTC
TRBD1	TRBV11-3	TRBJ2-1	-	CASSLRGQKGNEQFF	TGTGCCAGCAGCTTACGGGGACAGAAGGGAAATGAGCAGTTCTTC
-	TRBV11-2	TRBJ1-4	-	CASSLGEISEEKLFF	TGTGCCAGCAGCTTAGGTGAAATTTCGGAGGAAAAACTGTTTTTT
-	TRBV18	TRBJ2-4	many	CASSPPGTPSHQYF	TGTGCCAGCTCACCGCCCGGGACACCCAGCCATCAGTACTTC
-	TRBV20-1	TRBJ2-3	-	CSTPRRGPDTQYF	TGCAGTACTCCCCGGCGGGGCCCAGATACGCAGTATTTT